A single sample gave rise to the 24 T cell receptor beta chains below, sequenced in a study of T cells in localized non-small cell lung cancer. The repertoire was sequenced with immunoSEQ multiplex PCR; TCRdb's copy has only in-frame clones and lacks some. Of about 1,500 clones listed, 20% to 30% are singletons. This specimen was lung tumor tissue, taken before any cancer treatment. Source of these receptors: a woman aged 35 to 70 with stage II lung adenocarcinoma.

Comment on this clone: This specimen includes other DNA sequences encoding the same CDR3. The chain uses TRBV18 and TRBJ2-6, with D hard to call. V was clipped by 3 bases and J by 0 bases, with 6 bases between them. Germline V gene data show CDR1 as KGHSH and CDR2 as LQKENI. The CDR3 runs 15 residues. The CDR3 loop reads CASSPGFSGANVLTF. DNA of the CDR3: TGTGCCAGCTCACCGGGGTTCTCTGGGGCCAACGTCCTGACTTTC.

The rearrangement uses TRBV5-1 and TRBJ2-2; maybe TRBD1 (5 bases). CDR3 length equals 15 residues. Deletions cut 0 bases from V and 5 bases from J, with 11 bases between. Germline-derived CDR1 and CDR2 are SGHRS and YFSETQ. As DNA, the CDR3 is TGCGCCAGCAGCTTGGCCCAGGGTCGAACCGGGGAGCTGTTTTTT. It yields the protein CASSLAQGRTGELFF.

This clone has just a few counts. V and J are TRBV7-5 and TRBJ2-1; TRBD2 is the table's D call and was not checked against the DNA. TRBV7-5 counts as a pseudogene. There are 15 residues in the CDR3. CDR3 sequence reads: CASSSSSGGRGEQFF. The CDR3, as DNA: TGTGCCAGCAGCTCCTCTAGCGGGGGGAGGGGTGAGCAGTTCTTC.

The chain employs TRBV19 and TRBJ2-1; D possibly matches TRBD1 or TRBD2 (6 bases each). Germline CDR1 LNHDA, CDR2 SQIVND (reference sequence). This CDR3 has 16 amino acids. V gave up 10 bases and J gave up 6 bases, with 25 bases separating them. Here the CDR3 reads CATERAVGGLGNEQFF. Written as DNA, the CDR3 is TGTGCCACCGAGAGGGCCGTGGGGGGCCTCGGCAATGAGCAGTTCTTC.

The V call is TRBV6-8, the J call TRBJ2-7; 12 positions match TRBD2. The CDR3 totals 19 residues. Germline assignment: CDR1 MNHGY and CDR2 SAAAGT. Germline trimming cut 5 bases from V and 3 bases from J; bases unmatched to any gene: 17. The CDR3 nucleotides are TGTGCCAGCAGTGGAGGGGTCCCGGGACTAGCGGGCGCCGACTACGAGCAGTACTTC. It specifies CASSGGVPGLAGADYEQYF.

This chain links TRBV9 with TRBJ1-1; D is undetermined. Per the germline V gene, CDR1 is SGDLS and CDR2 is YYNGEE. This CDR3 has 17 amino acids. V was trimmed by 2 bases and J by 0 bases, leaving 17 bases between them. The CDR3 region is CASSVTEQLALNTEAFF. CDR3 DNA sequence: TGTGCCAGCAGCGTGACCGAACAACTGGCCTTGAACACTGAAGCTTTCTTT.

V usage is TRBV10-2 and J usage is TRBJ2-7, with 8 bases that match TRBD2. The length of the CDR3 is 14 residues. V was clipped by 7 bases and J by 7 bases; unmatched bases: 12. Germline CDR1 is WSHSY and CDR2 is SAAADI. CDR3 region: CASKVGSGAVEQYF. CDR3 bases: TGCGCCAGCAAGGTGGGTAGCGGGGCGGTTGAGCAGTACTTC.

The CDR3 DNA is TGTGCCAGCCGAGCGCCCACAGGGACATATGGCTACACCTTC. It is translated as CASRAPTGTYGYTF. The chain is built from TRBV6-8 and TRBJ1-2; D is perhaps TRBD1 (6 bases). Germline loops: CDR1 MNHGY, CDR2 SAAAGT. The CDR3 consists of 14 residues. V lost 8 bases, J lost 5 bases, and 18 bases lay in between.

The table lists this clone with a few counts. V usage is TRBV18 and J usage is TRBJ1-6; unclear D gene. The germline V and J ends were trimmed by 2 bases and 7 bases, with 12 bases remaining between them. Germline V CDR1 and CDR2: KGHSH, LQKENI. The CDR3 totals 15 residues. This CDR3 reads CASSPWADQNSPLHF. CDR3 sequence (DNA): TGTGCCAGCTCACCATGGGCAGACCAAAATTCACCCCTCCACTTT. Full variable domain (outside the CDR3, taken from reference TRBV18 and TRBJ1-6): NAGVMQNPRHLVRRRGQEARLRCSPMKGHSHVYWYRQLPEEGLKFMVYLQKENIIDESGMPKERFSAEFPKEGPSILRIQQVVRGDSAAYFCASSPWADQNSPLHFGNGTRLTVT.

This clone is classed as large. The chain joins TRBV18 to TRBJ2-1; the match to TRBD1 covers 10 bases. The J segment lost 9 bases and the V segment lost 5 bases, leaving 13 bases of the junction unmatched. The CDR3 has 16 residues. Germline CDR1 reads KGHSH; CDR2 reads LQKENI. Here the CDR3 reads CASSIMDRGKFVEQFF. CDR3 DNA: TGTGCCAGCTCAATTATGGACAGGGGGAAATTCGTTGAGCAGTTCTTC.

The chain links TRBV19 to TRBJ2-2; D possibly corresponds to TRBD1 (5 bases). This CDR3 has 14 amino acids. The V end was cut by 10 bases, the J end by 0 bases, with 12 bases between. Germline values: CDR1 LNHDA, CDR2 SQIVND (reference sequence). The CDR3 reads CATHDSTNTGELFF. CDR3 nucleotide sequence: TGTGCCACCCACGACAGTACGAACACCGGGGAGCTGTTTTTT.

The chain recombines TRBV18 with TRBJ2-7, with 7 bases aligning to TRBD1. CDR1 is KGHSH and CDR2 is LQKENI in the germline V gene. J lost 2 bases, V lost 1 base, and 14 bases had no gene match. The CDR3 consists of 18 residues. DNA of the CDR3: TGTGCCAGCTCACCACAGCCCGCAGGGACAGCCCTAACCTACGAGCAGTACTTC. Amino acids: CASSPQPAGTALTYEQYF. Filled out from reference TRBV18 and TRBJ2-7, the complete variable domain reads NAGVMQNPRHLVRRRGQEARLRCSPMKGHSHVYWYRQLPEEGLKFMVYLQKENIIDESGMPKERFSAEFPKEGPSILRIQQVVRGDSAAYFCASSPQPAGTALTYEQYFGPGTRLTVT.

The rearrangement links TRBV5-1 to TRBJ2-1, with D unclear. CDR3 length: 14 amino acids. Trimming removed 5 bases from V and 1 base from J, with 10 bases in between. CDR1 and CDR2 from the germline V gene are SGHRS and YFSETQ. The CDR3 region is CASSPLFSYNEQFF. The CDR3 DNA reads TGCGCCAGCAGTCCCCTCTTTTCCTACAATGAGCAGTTCTTC.

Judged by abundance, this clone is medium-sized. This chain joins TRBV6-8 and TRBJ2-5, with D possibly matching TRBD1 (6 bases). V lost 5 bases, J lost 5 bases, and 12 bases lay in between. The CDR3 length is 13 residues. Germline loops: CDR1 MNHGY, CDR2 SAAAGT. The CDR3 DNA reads TGTGCCAGCAGTCCGCAGGGGCGGGAGACCCAGTACTTC. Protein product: CASSPQGRETQYF.

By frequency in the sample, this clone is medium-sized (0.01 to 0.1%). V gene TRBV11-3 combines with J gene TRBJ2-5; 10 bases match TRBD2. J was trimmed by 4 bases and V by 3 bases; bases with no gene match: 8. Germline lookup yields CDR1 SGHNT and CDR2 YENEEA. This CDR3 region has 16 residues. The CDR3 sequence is CASSLQSGRASETQYF. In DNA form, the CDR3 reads TGTGCCAGCAGCTTGCAGAGCGGGAGGGCCTCAGAGACCCAGTACTTC.

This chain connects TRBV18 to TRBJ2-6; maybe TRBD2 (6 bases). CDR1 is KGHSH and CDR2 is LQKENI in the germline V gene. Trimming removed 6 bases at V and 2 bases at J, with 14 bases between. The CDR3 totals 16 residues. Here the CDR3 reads CASSPAGGTGANVLTF. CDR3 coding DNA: TGTGCCAGCTCGCCCGCCGGGGGTACTGGGGCCAACGTCCTGACTTTC.

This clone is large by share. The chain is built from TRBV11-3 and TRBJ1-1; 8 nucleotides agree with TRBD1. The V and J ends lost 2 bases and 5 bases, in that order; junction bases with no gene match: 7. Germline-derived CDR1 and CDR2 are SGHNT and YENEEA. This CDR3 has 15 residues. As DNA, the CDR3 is TGTGCCAGCAGCTTACAGGGGGCGGCGGAAACTGAAGCTTTCTTT. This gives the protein CASSLQGAAETEAFF.

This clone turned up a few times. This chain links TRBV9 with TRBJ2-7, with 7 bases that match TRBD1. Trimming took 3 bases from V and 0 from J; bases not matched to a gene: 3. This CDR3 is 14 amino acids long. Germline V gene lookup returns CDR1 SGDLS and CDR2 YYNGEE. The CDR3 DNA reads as TGTGCCAGCAGCGAGGGGGCTGCCTCCTACGAGCAGTACTTC. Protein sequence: CASSEGAASYEQYF.

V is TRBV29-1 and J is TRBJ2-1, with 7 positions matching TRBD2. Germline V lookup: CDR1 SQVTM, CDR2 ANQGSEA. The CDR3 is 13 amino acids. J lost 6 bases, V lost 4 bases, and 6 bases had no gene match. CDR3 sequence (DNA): TGCAGCGTTGTAGGCGGGAGAGTCAATGAGCAGTTCTTC. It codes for CSVVGGRVNEQFF.

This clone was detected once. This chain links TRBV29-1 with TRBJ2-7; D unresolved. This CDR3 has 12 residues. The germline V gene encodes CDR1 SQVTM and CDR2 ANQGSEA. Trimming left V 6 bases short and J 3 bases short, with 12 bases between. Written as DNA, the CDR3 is TGCAGCGTGGGGTGGTCGTTCTACGAGCAGTACTTC. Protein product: CSVGWSFYEQYF.

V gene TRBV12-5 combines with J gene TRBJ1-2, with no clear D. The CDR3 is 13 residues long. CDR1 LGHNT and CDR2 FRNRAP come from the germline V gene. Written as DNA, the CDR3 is TGTGCCTCAGCCCGCGGAGTTAACTATGGCTACACCTTC. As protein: CASARGVNYGYTF.

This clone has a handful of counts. CDR3 coding DNA: TGTGCCAGCAGCCCGGGACTTCACACAGATACGCAGTATTTT. Its protein product is CASSPGLHTDTQYF. The chain links TRBV11-3 to TRBJ2-3, with a possible D match to TRBD2 (6 bases). Germline-derived CDR1 and CDR2 are SGHNT and YENEEA. The CDR3 loop spans 14 amino acids. V shed 5 bases and J shed 2 bases, with 11 bases lying between them. Together with reference TRBV11-3 and TRBJ2-3, the CDR3 gives the full variable domain: EAGVVQSPRYKIIEKKQPVAFWCNPISGHNTLYWYLQNLGQGPELLIRYENEEAVDDSQLPKDRFSAERLKGVDSTLKIQPAELGDSAVYLCASSPGLHTDTQYFGPGTRLTVL.

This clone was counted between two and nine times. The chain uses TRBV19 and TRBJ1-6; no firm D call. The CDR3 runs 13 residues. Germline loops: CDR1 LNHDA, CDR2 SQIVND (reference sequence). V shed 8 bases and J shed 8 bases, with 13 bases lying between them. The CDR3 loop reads CASSPDLYSPLHF. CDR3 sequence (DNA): TGTGCCAGTTCCCCGGACTTATATTCACCCCTCCACTTT.

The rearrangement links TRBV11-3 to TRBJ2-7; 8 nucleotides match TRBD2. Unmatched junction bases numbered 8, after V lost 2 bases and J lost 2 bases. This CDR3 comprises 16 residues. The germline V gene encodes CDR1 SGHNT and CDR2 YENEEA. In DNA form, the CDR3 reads TGTGCCAGCAGCTTATCCGTAGCGGGGACCACCTACGAGCAGTACTTC. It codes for CASSLSVAGTTYEQYF.